The 24 T cell receptor beta chains below were found in one sample sequenced in a study of PD-1 blockade in classical Hodgkin lymphoma. Described time point: cycle 4 day 1 (C4D1), after less than seven weeks of nivolumab. In every patient, relapse followed autologous stem cell transplantation, while exposure to brentuximab vedotin differed. TCRdb's table, derived via immunoSEQ multiplex PCR, lists solely in-frame clones and lacks some. The repertoire holds roughly 100,000 clones, with roughly 87% as singletons. The sequencing used peripheral blood mononuclear cells (PBMCs), collected before the fourth cycle of nivolumab. The receptors shown here come from a human donor with classical Hodgkin lymphoma.

The V call is TRBV4-3, the J call TRBJ2-5, with 13 bases aligning to TRBD2. The CDR3 extends over 19 amino acids. Germline V gene data show CDR1 as LGHNA and CDR2 as YSLEER. V lost 0 bases to trimming and J lost 5 bases; unmatched junction nucleotides: 12. In DNA form, the CDR3 reads TGCGCCAGCAGCCAAGAACCCCCCGGGACTAGCGGGATCGGGGAGACCCAGTACTTC. This sequence encodes CASSQEPPGTSGIGETQYF.

This chain uses TRBV25-1 with TRBJ2-1; D remains ambiguous. Trimming pared 1 base from V and 9 bases from J, leaving 7 bases between. This CDR3 is built from 12 residues. The V gene's germline CDR1 is MGHDK and CDR2 SYGVNS. CDR3 in amino acids: CASSEFTGEQFF. DNA for the CDR3: TGTGCCAGCAGTGAATTTACGGGTGAGCAGTTCTTC.

This sequence joins TRBV25-1 and TRBJ1-5; no reliable D call. The CDR3 is 12 amino acids. Trimming left V 7 bases short and J 6 bases short, with 10 bases between. The germline CDR1 and CDR2 sequences are MGHDK and SYGVNS. The CDR3 coding sequence is TGTGCCAGCAATGCGGGAGCTCAGCCCCAGCATTTT. Its protein product is CASNAGAQPQHF.

This clone has a single count. This rearrangement joins TRBV29-1 to TRBJ2-5; 9 bases are shared with TRBD1. Trimming at V came to 3 bases and at J to 9 bases, leaving 11 bases not matched to a gene. This CDR3 has 14 amino acids. The germline CDR1 and CDR2 sequences are SQVTM and ANQGSEA. CDR3 sequence (DNA): TGCAGCGTTGAGGTACAGGGGGCCTCATCGCCCCAGTACTTC. It yields the protein CSVEVQGASSPQYF.

J is TRBJ1-2 and V is TRBV5-1, with TRBD1 matching 7 bases. Germline lookup yields CDR1 SGHRS and CDR2 YFSETQ. The CDR3 length is 15 residues. J was trimmed by 2 bases and V by 4 bases; bases with no gene match: 8. CDR3 amino acids: CASSPRTGSNYGYTF. The CDR3 bases are TGCGCCAGCAGCCCACGGACAGGCTCCAACTATGGCTACACCTTC.

The chain uses TRBV18 and TRBJ1-5; 7 bases match TRBD1. This CDR3 has 17 amino acids. With 6 bases clipped from V and 3 bases from J, the junction kept 14 bases outside the gene matches. CDR1 is KGHSH and CDR2 is LQKENI in the germline V gene. This CDR3 is CASSLEPGQSSNQPQHF. CDR3 in DNA: TGTGCCAGCTCCCTTGAACCGGGACAGTCCTCCAATCAGCCCCAGCATTTT.

In this sample, this clone is medium-sized. The chain links TRBV5-4 to TRBJ2-5; D tentatively reads TRBD1 or TRBD2 (5 bases each). V lost 4 bases, J lost 1 base, and 14 bases lay in between. The CDR3 totals 15 residues. In germline, CDR1 is SGHNT, CDR2 YYREEE (reference sequence). As DNA, the CDR3 is TGTGCCAGCAGCCCCGGGGACGGCAGCCAAGAGACCCAGTACTTC. Amino acids: CASSPGDGSQETQYF.

This rearrangement joins TRBV4-3 to TRBJ2-3, with 14 bases lining up with TRBD2. The CDR3 is 17 amino acids. Unmatched junction bases numbered 1, after V lost 1 base and J lost 1 base. Germline values: CDR1 LGHNA, CDR2 YSLEER. The CDR3 spells CASSQATSGGGTDTQYF. The CDR3 nucleotides read TGCGCCAGCAGCCAAGCGACTAGCGGGGGGGGCACAGATACGCAGTATTTT.

The CDR3 sequence is CASSQAGTGGSDTQYF. The CDR3 bases are TGTGCCAGCAGCCAGGCCGGGACAGGGGGCTCAGATACGCAGTATTTT. V and J are TRBV4-2 and TRBJ2-3; TRBD1 agrees at 12 bases. The trim removed 3 bases at V and 4 bases at J, leaving 5 bases unmatched. CDR3 length: 16 residues. Germline loops: CDR1 LGHNA, CDR2 YNFKEQ.

The CDR3 spells CASSLGEALKTGELFF. The CDR3 DNA reads TGCGCCAGCAGCTTGGGGGAGGCTCTGAAGACCGGGGAGCTGTTTTTT. The chain employs TRBV5-1 and TRBJ2-2, with a weak D call TRBD2 (6 bases). Germline V gives CDR1 SGHRS, CDR2 YFSETQ. The CDR3 has 16 amino acids. Trimming took 0 bases from V and 5 from J, leaving 14 bases between them.

The chain uses TRBV27 and TRBJ2-7; TRBD1 matches 7 bases. V shed 2 bases, J shed 2 bases, and the junction held 6 bases outside the gene matches. This CDR3 contains 15 residues. Germline V CDR1 and CDR2: MNHEY, SMNVEV (reference sequence). CDR3 bases: TGTGCCAGCAGTTTAAAGAATACAGGGGCCTACGAGCAGTACTTC. This codes for CASSLKNTGAYEQYF.

This clone showed up just once. The chain recombines TRBV2 with TRBJ2-3; a weak D match, TRBD1 (5 bases). The germline gives CDR1 SNHLY, CDR2 FYNNEI. The CDR3 has 14 residues. V lost 10 bases and J lost 1, with 15 bases in between. DNA for the CDR3: TGTGCCATACAGGTTACCCTACGCACAGATACGCAGTATTTT. Residues: CAIQVTLRTDTQYF.

This rearrangement joins TRBV6-6 to TRBJ2-1; D unclear. With 7 bases removed from V and 0 bases from J, the gap between germline ends came to 13 bases. The CDR3 totals 15 residues. In germline, CDR1 is MNHNY, CDR2 SVGAGI (reference sequence). The chain's CDR3 is CASNQLRSSYNEQFF. CDR3 in DNA: TGTGCCAGCAACCAACTAAGAAGCTCCTACAATGAGCAGTTCTTC.

The DNA of the CDR3 is TGTGCCAGCACATCGGGACACCTCTACGAGCAGTACTTC. It is translated as CASTSGHLYEQYF. The chain couples TRBV28 to TRBJ2-7, with TRBD1 as a possible D gene (6 bases). Trimming left V 7 bases short and J 3 bases short, with 13 bases between. This CDR3 has 13 amino acids. The germline V gene has CDR1 MDHEN and CDR2 SYDVKM.

The chain links TRBV5-1 to TRBJ1-1, with D perhaps TRBD1 (5 bases). With 4 bases removed from V and 1 base from J, the gap between germline ends came to 14 bases. The CDR3 has 15 amino acids. Germline assignment: CDR1 SGHRS and CDR2 YFSETQ. The CDR3 is CASSPDRIRNTEAFF. DNA of the CDR3: TGCGCCAGCAGCCCCGACAGAATAAGGAACACTGAAGCTTTCTTT.

The rearrangement uses TRBV11-1 and TRBJ2-1, with 14 bases lining up with TRBD2. This CDR3 spans 16 amino acids. Germline V gene sequence: CDR1 SGHAT, CDR2 FQDESV (reference sequence). With V trimmed by 5 bases and J by 9 bases, 9 bases remained unmatched. The CDR3 region has the DNA TGTGCCAGCAGCGAGAGACTAGCGGGAGGGAAAGGTGAGCAGTTCTTC. Translating gives CASSERLAGGKGEQFF.

This sequence joins TRBV6-1 and TRBJ1-2; TRBD1 agrees at 10 bases. The J segment lost 7 bases and the V segment lost 8 bases, leaving 7 bases of the junction unmatched. The CDR3 extends over 13 amino acids. The V gene's germline CDR1 is MNHNS and CDR2 SASEGT. CDR3 residues: CASVDRGLGGYTF. The CDR3 region has the DNA TGTGCCAGCGTCGACAGGGGGCTCGGTGGCTACACCTTC.

The V call is TRBV5-6, the J call TRBJ2-7; 8 bases line up with TRBD1. J lost 3 bases, V lost 2 bases, and 7 bases had no gene match. Germline assignment: CDR1 SGHDT and CDR2 YYEEEE. This CDR3 is built from 15 residues. The CDR3 DNA is TGTGCCAGCAGCTTCGTCGGGACAGGAAACTACGAGCAGTACTTC. Amino acid sequence: CASSFVGTGNYEQYF.

The CDR3 DNA reads as TGTGCCAGCAGTCCACCTTGGCGCACCGGGGAGCTGTTTTTT. Amino acids: CASSPPWRTGELFF. The chain has TRBV28 and TRBJ2-2, with D unresolved. CDR3 length equals 14 residues. Trimming removed 5 bases at V and 4 bases at J, with 11 bases between. Germline-derived CDR1 and CDR2 are MDHEN and SYDVKM.

This sequence joins TRBV5-1 and TRBJ2-3; D uncertain. Trimming took 2 bases from V and 1 from J, leaving 8 bases between them. The CDR3 has 14 amino acids. Germline CDR1 reads SGHRS; CDR2 reads YFSETQ. CDR3 nucleotides: TGCGCCAGCAGCTTTCTTGGCGGCACAGATACGCAGTATTTT. It is translated as CASSFLGGTDTQYF. Full variable domain (outside the CDR3, taken from reference TRBV5-1 and TRBJ2-3): KAGVTQTPRYLIKTRGQQVTLSCSPISGHRSVSWYQQTPGQGLQFLFEYFSETQRNKGNFPGRFSGRQFSNSRSEMNVSTLELGDSALYLCASSFLGGTDTQYFGPGTRLTVL.

The chain is built from TRBV28 and TRBJ1-1; D is uncertain. The V gene's germline CDR1 is MDHEN and CDR2 SYDVKM. Trimming cost V 5 bases and J 0 bases, with 19 bases left between them. The CDR3 has 17 residues. CDR3 sequence: CASSVLRALGMNTEAFF. CDR3 nucleotide sequence: TGTGCCAGCAGTGTCCTCCGGGCCCTGGGCATGAACACTGAAGCTTTCTTT.

The chain links TRBV11-2 to TRBJ2-1; 7 bases fit TRBD2. CDR1 is SGHAT, CDR2 FQNNGV, per germline. The CDR3 consists of 16 residues. The junction had 7 bases not matched to a gene; V was cut back by 0 bases and J by 5 bases. CDR3 sequence: CASSLEVASGHNEQFF. CDR3 sequence (DNA): TGTGCCAGCAGCTTAGAGGTGGCTAGCGGACACAATGAGCAGTTCTTC. Full variable domain (outside the CDR3, taken from reference TRBV11-2 and TRBJ2-1): EAGVAQSPRYKIIEKRQSVAFWCNPISGHATLYWYQQILGQGPKLLIQFQNNGVVDDSQLPKDRFSAERLKGVDSTLKIQPAKLEDSAVYLCASSLEVASGHNEQFFGPGTRLTVL.

The CDR3 DNA sequence: TGTGCCAGCAGCGTACGACAGGGAGATGGCTACACCTTC. Its translation is CASSVRQGDGYTF. This chain connects TRBV9 to TRBJ1-2; 7 bases agree with TRBD1. CDR3 size: 13 residues. The V and J ends lost 1 base and 6 bases, in that order; junction bases with no gene match: 3. Germline CDR1 SGDLS, CDR2 YYNGEE.

The chain employs TRBV5-1 and TRBJ1-4, with D possibly matching TRBD1 (6 bases). Germline V gene data show CDR1 as SGHRS and CDR2 as YFSETQ. This CDR3 spans 15 amino acids. The germline V and J ends were trimmed by 4 bases and 8 bases, with 18 bases remaining between them. The CDR3 loop reads CASSKTGLTTEKLFF. The CDR3 nucleotides are TGCGCCAGCAGCAAGACAGGTCTCACTACCGAAAAACTGTTTTTT.